In this sample, the clone carrying this TCR beta chain turned up once. These data belong to a study of blood T cell repertoires in COVID-19. The CDR3 has 17 amino acids. The germline V gene has CDR1 MGHRA and CDR2 YSYEKL. Trimming at V came to 1 base and at J to 0 bases, leaving 0 bases not matched to a gene. Sequencing was performed with immunoSEQ multiplex PCR; in TCRdb, only in-frame clones are kept and a portion is missing. The repertoire holds about 200,000 clones, with 85% as singletons. Sequenced sample: peripheral blood. The J gene is TRBJ2-2, the V gene TRBV4-1; 12 bases agree with TRBD2. The receptor's source is a person aged 70 to 85 with COVID-19, enrolled during active disease. This CDR3 is CASSQGTSGTNTGELFF. As DNA, the CDR3 is TGCGCCAGCAGCCAAGGGACTAGCGGGACGAACACCGGGGAGCTGTTTTTT.